A selection of T cell receptor beta chains follows, all from one sample in a study of T cells after yellow fever vaccination. TCRdb reprocessed the 5' RACE reads via MiXCR and lists one record per CDR3 protein. The sample lists around 500,000 distinct CDR3 sequences, 20% to 25% seen once, with about a sixth in the top ten. The sequencing here drew on PBMCs, taken about 20 days after the first yellow fever vaccination. Source of these receptors: a man between 18 and 29 years old who received the YFV17D yellow fever vaccine. CDR3s include the opening cysteine and the closing phenylalanine or tryptophan.

v_gene | CDR3aa
TRBV25-1 | CASSESDPGGGARTDTQYF
TRBV4-1 | CASSRTVPSGGANEQFF
TRBV9 | CASSVVVNSPLHF
TRBV5-6 | CASSPRFGSEQYF
TRBV10-3 | CAISGLAGGPYEQYF
TRBV19 | CASSEPPGARAADTQYF
TRBV12-3/TRBV12-4 | CASSLAWGRGQPQHF
TRBV20-1 | CSAKRSAGAPYEQYF
TRBV7-2 | CASRVGNIQYF
TRBV29-1 | CSVDGTGGTTEAFF
TRBV6-1 | CASGPPRTGGYNSPLHF
TRBV19 | CASSRDRSRTDTQYF
TRBV5-6 | CASSATTGELFF
TRBV12-3/TRBV12-4 | CASSLQGGEQYF
TRBV12-3/TRBV12-4 | CASSPQRAGSKNIQYF
TRBV19 | CASSSLASYNEQFF
TRBV25-1 | CASSTPERGAHNEQFF
TRBV7-2 | CASSLQAAQETQYF
TRBV3-1 | CASSHGGGGYTF
TRBV20-1 | CSARDPNGNTGELFF
TRBV5-1 | CASSLSGFGNQPQHF
TRBV5-1 | CASSLAPGSYQPQHF
TRBV12-3/TRBV12-4 | CASSNMGSYNEQFF
TRBV20-1 | CSAKGRVDEQYF
TRBV12-3/TRBV12-4 | CASSWGVGVAGPDTRYF
TRBV10-3 | CAITVGGINSPLHF
TRBV9 | CASNPGQMNTEAFF
TRBV15 | CATIRTGLNSPLHF
TRBV4-3 | CASSHQDRADTEAFF
TRBV5-1 | CASSLNRGLASSYEQYF
TRBV20-1 | CSARVGALETQYF
TRBV19 | CASTLTGRYNSPLHF
TRBV10-3 | CAIKGEDQETQYF
TRBV11-2 | CASSLLGQGLSGANVLTF
TRBV24-1 | CATSGAGGQGDTQYF
TRBV21-1 | CASSAPAFGSYNEQFF
TRBV5-4 | CASSWTGYQETQYF
TRBV3-1 | CASSQRTSRDYNEQFF
TRBV10-3 | CAISDGGPGEQYF
TRBV7-2 | CASSTFVGGVTGELFF
TRBV5-1 | CASSFNGEKLFF
TRBV10-3 | CAISTLREGGPGDTQYF
TRBV6-1 | CASTLTPGSGYTF
TRBV7-9 | CASSWRRPAVMETQYF
TRBV7-6 | CASSLDRQRKFF
TRBV2 | CASSSIPPDSPLHF
TRBV28 | CASHGGTGGEKLFF
TRBV12-3/TRBV12-4 | CASTPTGSYGYTF
TRBV6-2/TRBV6-3 | CASSYRIAGGTETQYF
TRBV12-5 | CASGLSTQYPQETQYF